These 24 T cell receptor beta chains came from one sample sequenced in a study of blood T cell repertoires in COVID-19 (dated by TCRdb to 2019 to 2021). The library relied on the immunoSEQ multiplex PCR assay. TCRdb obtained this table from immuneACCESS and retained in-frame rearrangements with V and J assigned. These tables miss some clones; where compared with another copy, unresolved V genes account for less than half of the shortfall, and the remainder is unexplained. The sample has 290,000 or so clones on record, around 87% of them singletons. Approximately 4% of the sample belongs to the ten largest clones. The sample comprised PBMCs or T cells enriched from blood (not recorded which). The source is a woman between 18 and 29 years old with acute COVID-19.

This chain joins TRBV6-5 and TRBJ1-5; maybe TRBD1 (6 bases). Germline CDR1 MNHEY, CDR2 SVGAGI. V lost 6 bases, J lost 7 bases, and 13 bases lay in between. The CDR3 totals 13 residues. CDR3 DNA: TGTGCCAGCAGCAGGACAGTGCGGCAGCCCCAGCATTTT. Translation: CASSRTVRQPQHF.

The CDR3: CAWSDQDRVGAGELFF. The CDR3 nucleotides are TGTGCCTGGAGTGACCAAGACAGGGTTGGGGCCGGGGAGCTGTTTTTT. This rearrangement joins TRBV30 to TRBJ2-2; TRBD1 matches at 7 bases. Germline V lookup: CDR1 GTSNPN, CDR2 SVGIG (reference sequence). The CDR3 consists of 16 residues. The J segment lost 6 bases and the V segment lost 1 base, leaving 11 bases of the junction unmatched.

The CDR3 DNA sequence: TGTGCCAGCAGCTTACTTTGGGACAGTTCCTACGAGCAGTACTTC. It yields the protein CASSLLWDSSYEQYF. The chain uses TRBV7-6 and TRBJ2-7, with 7 positions matching TRBD1. CDR1 and CDR2 (germline): SGHVS, FNYEAQ. The CDR3 sequence is 15 residues long. J was trimmed by 1 base and V by 2 bases; bases with no gene match: 5.

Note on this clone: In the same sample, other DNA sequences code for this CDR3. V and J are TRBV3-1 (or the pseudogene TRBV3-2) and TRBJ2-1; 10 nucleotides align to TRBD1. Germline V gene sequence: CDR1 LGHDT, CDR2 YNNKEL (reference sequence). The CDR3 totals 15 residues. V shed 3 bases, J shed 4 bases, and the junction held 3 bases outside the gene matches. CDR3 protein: CASSQGTGAYNEQFF. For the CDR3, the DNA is TGTGCCAGCAGCCAGGGGACAGGGGCTTACAATGAGCAGTTCTTC.

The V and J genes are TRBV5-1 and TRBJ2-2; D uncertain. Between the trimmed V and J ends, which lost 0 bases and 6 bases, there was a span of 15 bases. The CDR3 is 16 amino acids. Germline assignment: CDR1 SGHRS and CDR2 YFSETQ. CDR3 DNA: TGCGCCAGCAGCTTGGGTTTGGTAGCAACGGCCGGGGAGCTGTTTTTT. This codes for CASSLGLVATAGELFF.

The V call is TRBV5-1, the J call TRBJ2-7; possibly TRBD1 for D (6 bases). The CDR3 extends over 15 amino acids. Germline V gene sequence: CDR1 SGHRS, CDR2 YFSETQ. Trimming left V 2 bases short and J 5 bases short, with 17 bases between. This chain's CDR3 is CASSFAPGVANEQYF. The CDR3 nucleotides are TGCGCCAGCAGCTTTGCCCCAGGGGTTGCCAACGAGCAGTACTTC. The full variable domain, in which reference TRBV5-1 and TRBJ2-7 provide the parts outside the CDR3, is KAGVTQTPRYLIKTRGQQVTLSCSPISGHRSVSWYQQTPGQGLQFLFEYFSETQRNKGNFPGRFSGRQFSNSRSEMNVSTLELGDSALYLCASSFAPGVANEQYFGPGTRLTVT.

CDR3 region: CASSPSGTVSEAFF. The CDR3, as DNA: TGTGCCAGCAGCCCGTCCGGGACAGTTAGCGAAGCTTTCTTT. The chain recombines TRBV28 with TRBJ1-1; 7 positions agree with TRBD1. Per germline, CDR1 MDHEN and CDR2 SYDVKM. The CDR3 is 14 amino acids. V lost 6 bases and J lost 8; bases outside the gene matches: 12.

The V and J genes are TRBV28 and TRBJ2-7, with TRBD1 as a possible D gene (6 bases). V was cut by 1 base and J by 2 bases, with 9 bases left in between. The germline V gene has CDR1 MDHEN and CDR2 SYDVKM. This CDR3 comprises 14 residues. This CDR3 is CASSLYTGPYEQYF. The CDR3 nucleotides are TGTGCCAGCAGTTTATATACAGGGCCCTACGAGCAGTACTTC.

The CDR3 DNA is TGTGCCAGCTCTTCAGGGGGGCTTCGGAACACCATATATTTT. It yields the protein CASSSGGLRNTIYF. The V gene is TRBV28, the J gene TRBJ1-3; 7 positions match TRBD1. Germline V gene data show CDR1 as MDHEN and CDR2 as SYDVKM. The CDR3 is 14 residues long. V lost 8 bases and J lost 7; bases outside the gene matches: 11.

The CDR3 loop reads CAWRRYEDTGELFF. DNA of the CDR3: TGTGCCTGGAGGCGGTACGAAGACACCGGGGAGCTGTTTTTT. V usage is TRBV30 and J usage is TRBJ2-2, with no clear D. The germline CDR1 and CDR2 sequences are GTSNPN and SVGIG (reference sequence). This CDR3 spans 14 amino acids. V was clipped by 3 bases and J by 3 bases, with 11 bases between them.

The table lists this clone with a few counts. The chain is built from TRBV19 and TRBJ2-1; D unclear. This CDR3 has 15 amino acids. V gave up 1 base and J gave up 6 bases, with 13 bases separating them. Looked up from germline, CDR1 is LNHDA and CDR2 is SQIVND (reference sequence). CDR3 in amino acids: CASSIAPVPSNEQFF. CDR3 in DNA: TGTGCCAGTAGTATAGCCCCGGTTCCTAGCAATGAGCAGTTCTTC.

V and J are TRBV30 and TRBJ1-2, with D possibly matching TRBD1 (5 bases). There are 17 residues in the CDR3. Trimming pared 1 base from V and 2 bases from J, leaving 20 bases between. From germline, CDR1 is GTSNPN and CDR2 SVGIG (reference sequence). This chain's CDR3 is CAWSGSQGLRMNYGYTF. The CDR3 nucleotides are TGTGCCTGGAGTGGTTCCCAGGGACTCAGAATGAACTATGGCTACACCTTC.

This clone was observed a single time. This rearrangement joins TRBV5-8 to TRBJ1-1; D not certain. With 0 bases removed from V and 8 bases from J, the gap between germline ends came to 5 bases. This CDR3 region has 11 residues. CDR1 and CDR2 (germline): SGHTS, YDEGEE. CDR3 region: CASSLDSEAFF. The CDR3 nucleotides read TGTGCCAGCAGCTTGGACAGCGAAGCTTTCTTT.

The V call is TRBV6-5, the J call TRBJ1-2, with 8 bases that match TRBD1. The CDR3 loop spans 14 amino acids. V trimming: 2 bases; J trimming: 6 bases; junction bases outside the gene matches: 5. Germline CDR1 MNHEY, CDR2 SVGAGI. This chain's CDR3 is CASSYQGQGDGYTF. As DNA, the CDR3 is TGTGCCAGCAGTTACCAAGGACAGGGAGATGGCTACACCTTC.

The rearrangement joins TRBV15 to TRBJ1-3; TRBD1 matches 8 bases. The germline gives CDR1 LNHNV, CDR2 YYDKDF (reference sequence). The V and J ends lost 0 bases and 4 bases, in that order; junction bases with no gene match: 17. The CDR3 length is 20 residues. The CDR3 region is CATSRDVRGPDRGRGNTIYF. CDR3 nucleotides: TGTGCCACCAGCAGAGATGTTCGGGGGCCCGACAGGGGACGGGGAAACACCATATATTTT.

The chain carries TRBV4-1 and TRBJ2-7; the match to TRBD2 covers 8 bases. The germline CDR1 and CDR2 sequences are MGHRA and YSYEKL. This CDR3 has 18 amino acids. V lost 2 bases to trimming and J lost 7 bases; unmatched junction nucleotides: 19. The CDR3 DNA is TGCGCCAGCAGCCAACCACGGAGCGGGAGCAGGGATCAAGGTGAGCAGTACTTC. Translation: CASSQPRSGSRDQGEQYF.

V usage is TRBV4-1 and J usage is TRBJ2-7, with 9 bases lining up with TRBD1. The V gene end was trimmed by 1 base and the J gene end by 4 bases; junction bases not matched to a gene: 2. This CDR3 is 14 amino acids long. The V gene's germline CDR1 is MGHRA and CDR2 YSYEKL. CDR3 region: CASSQGDREYEQYF. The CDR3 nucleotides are TGCGCCAGCAGCCAAGGGGACAGGGAGTACGAGCAGTACTTC.

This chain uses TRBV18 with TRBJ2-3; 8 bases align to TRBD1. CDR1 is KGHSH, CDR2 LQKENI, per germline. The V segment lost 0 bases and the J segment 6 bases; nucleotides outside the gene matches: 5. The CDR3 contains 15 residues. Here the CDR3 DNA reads TGTGCCAGCTCACCACCGGGACAGGTTCTGGATACGCAGTATTTT. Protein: CASSPPGQVLDTQYF.

CDR3 nucleotide sequence: TGTGCCAGCAGTGAGTTGGGAACAGGGGCAGAAGCTTTCTTT. This sequence encodes CASSELGTGAEAFF. The chain employs TRBV6-1 and TRBJ1-1; 7 bases fit TRBD1. The junction had 9 bases not matched to a gene; V was cut back by 3 bases and J by 8 bases. The CDR3 length is 14 residues. Germline V lookup: CDR1 MNHNS, CDR2 SASEGT.

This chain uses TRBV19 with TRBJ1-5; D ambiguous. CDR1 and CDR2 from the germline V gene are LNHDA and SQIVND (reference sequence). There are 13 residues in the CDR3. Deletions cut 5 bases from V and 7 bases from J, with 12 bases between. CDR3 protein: CASSQGGKQPQHF. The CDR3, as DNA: TGTGCCAGTAGTCAAGGAGGGAAGCAGCCCCAGCATTTT.

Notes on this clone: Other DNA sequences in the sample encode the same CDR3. The CDR3 DNA reads TGCGCCAGCAGGGAGGGGAGTTACGAGCAGTACTTC. This gives the protein CASREGSYEQYF. The chain joins TRBV5-1 to TRBJ2-7; possibly TRBD2 for D (6 bases). The CDR3 sequence is 12 residues long. In germline, CDR1 is SGHRS, CDR2 YFSETQ. Trimming stripped 5 bases from V and 4 bases from J, with 10 bases between. Based on the CDR3 plus reference TRBV5-1 and TRBJ2-7, the full variable domain is KAGVTQTPRYLIKTRGQQVTLSCSPISGHRSVSWYQQTPGQGLQFLFEYFSETQRNKGNFPGRFSGRQFSNSRSEMNVSTLELGDSALYLCASREGSYEQYFGPGTRLTVT.

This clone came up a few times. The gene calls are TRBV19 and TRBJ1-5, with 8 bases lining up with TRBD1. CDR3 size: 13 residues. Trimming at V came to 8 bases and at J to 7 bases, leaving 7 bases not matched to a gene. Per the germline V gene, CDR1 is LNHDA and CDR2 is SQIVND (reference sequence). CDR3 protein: CASLSTGAQPQHF. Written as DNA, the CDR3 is TGTGCCAGTTTGTCGACAGGGGCACAGCCCCAGCATTTT.

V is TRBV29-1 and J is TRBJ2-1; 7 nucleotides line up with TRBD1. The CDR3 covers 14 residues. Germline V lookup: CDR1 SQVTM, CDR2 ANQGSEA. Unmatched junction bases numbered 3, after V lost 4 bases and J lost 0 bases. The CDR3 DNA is TGCAGCGTTGGGGACAGCGGCTCCTACAATGAGCAGTTCTTC. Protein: CSVGDSGSYNEQFF.

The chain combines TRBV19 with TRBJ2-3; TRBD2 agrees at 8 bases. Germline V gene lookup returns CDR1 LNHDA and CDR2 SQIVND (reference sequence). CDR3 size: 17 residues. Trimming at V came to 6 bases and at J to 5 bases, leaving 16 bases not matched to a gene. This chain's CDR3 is CASRALGAGALKDTQYF. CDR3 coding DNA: TGTGCCAGTAGGGCCTTAGGAGCGGGAGCTCTCAAAGATACGCAGTATTTT.